The sequence of this TCR beta chain was determined in a study of blood T cells in healthy people across ages. Broader study findings: With age, beta diversity per million T cells declined roughly linearly, significantly by approximately 41. Greater diversity and more naive CD4+ cells were seen in long-lived donors than in aged donors.

The CDR3 covers 17 residues. In germline, CDR1 is MNHEY, CDR2 SMNVEV (reference sequence). V gave up 4 bases and J gave up 7 bases; unmatched junction bases: 10. Together with a sample-barcoded 5' primer, a J-beta primer mix was included in a second PCR lasting roughly 6 to 12 cycles. A template-switch adaptor that had 12 random nucleotides put a tag on each cDNA molecule. TCRdb ran MiXCR on the 5' RACE reads and lists one entry per CDR3 protein. The top ten hold 6.5% to 10% of the sample, which has about 1,400,000 distinct CDR3 sequences, roughly 40% seen once. Comments on this clonotype: Its antigen is currently unknown.

Sequences were obtained from blood. The chain carries TRBV27 and TRBJ2-1; the match to TRBD2 covers 13 bases. The sequence was obtained from a young woman in good health. CDR3 sequence reads: CASSSWTSGSEDNEQFF. As DNA, the CDR3 is TGTGCCAGCAGTTCCTGGACTAGCGGGAGTGAGGATAATGAGCAGTTCTTC.